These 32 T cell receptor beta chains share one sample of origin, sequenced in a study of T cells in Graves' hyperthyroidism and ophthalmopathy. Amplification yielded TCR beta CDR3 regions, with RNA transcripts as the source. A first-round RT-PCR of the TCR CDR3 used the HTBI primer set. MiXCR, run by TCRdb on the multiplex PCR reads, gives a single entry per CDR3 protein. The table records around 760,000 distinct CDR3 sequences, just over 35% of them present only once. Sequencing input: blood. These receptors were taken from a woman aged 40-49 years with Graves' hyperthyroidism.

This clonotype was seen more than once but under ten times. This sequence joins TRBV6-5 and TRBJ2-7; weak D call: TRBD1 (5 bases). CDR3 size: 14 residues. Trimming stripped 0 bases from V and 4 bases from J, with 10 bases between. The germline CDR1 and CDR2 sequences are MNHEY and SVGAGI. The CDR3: CASSYSSSGYEQYF. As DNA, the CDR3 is TGTGCCAGCAGTTACTCGAGTTCAGGGTACGAGCAGTACTTC.

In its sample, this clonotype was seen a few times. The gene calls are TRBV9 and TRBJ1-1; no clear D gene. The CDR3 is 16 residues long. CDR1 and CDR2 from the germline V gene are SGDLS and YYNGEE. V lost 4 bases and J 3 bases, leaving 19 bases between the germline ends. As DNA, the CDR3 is TGTGCCAGCAGCCATTACCCGAGAGGGAAGGACACTGAAGCTTTCTTT. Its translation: CASSHYPRGKDTEAFF.

The CDR3 here is CASSQWDGEAFF. DNA for the CDR3: TGTGCCAGCAGCCAATGGGACGGCGAAGCTTTCTTT. The chain carries TRBV14 and TRBJ1-1; maybe TRBD1 (5 bases). Trimming pared 2 bases from V and 8 bases from J, leaving 9 bases between. Per germline, CDR1 SGHDN and CDR2 FVKESK. The CDR3 contains 12 residues.

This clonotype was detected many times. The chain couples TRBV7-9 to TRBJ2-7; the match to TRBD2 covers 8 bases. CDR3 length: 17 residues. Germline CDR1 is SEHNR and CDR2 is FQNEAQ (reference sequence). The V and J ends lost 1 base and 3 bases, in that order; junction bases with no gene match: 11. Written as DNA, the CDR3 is TGTGCCAGCAGCTTAGTTTTATTGACTAGCGCTAACTACGAGCAGTACTTC. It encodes CASSLVLLTSANYEQYF.

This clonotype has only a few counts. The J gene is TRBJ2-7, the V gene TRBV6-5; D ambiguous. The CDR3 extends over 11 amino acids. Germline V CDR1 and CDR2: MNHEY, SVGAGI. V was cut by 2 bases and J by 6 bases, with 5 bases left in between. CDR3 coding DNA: TGTGCCAGCAGTTACGACCTCGAGCAGTACTTC. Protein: CASSYDLEQYF.

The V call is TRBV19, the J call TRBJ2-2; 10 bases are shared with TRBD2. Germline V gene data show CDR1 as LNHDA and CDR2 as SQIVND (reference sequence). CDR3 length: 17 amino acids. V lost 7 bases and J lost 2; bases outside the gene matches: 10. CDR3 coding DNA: TGTGCCAGTACCCTGGGGCTAGCGGGAGCCAACACCGGGGAGCTGTTTTTT. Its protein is CASTLGLAGANTGELFF.

DNA of the CDR3: TGTGCCAGCAGCGAGGGACAGAGCTCCTACGAGCAGTACTTC. As protein: CASSEGQSSYEQYF. This chain uses TRBV11-1 with TRBJ2-7; 7 bases are shared with TRBD1. Germline lookup yields CDR1 SGHAT and CDR2 FQDESV (reference sequence). The CDR3 is made up of 14 amino acids. Trimming at V came to 5 bases and at J to 0 bases, leaving 4 bases not matched to a gene.

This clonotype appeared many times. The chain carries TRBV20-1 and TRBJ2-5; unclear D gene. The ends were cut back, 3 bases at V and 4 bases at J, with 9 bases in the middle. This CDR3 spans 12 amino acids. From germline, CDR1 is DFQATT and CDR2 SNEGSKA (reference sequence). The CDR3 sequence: CSASESGETQYF. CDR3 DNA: TGCAGTGCTAGCGAATCAGGAGAGACCCAGTACTTC.

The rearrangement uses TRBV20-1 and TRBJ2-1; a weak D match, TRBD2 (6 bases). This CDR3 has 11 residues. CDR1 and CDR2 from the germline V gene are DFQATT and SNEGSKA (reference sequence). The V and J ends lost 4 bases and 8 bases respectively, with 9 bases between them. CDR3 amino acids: CSAKSGHEQFF. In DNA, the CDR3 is TGCAGTGCTAAGAGCGGGCATGAGCAGTTCTTC.

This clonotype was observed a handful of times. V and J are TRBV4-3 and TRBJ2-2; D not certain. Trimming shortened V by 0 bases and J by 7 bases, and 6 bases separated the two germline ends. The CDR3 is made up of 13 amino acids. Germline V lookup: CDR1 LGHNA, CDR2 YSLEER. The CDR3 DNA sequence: TGCGCCAGCAGCCAAGATCCGTACGGGGAGCTGTTTTTT. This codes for CASSQDPYGELFF.

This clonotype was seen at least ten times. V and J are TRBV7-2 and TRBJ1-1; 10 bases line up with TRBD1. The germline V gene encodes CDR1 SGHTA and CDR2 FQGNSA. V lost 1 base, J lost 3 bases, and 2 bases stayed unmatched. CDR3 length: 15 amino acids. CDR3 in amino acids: CASSLGDRGYTEAFF. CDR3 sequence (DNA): TGTGCCAGCAGCTTAGGGGACAGGGGCTACACTGAAGCTTTCTTT. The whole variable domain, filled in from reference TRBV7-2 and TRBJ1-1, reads GAGVSQSPSNKVTEKGKDVELRCDPISGHTALYWYRQSLGQGLEFLIYFQGNSAPDKSGLPSDRFSAERTGGSVSTLTIQRTQQEDSAVYLCASSLGDRGYTEAFFGQGTRLTVV.

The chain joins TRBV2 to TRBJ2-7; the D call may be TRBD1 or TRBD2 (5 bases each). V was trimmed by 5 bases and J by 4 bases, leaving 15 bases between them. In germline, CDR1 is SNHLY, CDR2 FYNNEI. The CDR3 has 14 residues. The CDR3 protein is CASSSGAQEYEQYF. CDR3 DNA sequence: TGTGCCAGCAGTTCCGGGGCACAGGAATACGAGCAGTACTTC.

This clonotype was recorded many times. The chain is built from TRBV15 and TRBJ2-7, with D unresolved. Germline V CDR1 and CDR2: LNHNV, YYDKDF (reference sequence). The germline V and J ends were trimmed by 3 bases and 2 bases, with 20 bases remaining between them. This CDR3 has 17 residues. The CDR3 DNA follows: TGTGCCACCAGCAGCACAAACCCCGTGGGCGTACCCTACGAGCAGTACTTC. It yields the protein CATSSTNPVGVPYEQYF. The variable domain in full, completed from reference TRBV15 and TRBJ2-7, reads DAMVIQNPRYQVTQFGKPVTLSCSQTLNHNVMYWYQQKSSQAPKLLFHYYDKDFNNEADTPDNFQSRRPNTSFCFLDIRSPGLGDTAMYLCATSSTNPVGVPYEQYFGPGTRLTVT.

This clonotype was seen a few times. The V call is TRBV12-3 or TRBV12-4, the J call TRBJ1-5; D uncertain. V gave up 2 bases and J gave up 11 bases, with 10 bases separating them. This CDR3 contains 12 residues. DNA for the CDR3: TGTGCCAGCAGTTTACCCCCCGAGGCCCAGCATTTT. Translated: CASSLPPEAQHF.

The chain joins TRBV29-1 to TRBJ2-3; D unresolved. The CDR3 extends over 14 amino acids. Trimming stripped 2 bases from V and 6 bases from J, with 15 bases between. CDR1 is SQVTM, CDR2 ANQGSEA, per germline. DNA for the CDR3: TGCAGCGTTGAATCCGACTTCCCTTCGGATACGCAGTATTTT. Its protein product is CSVESDFPSDTQYF.

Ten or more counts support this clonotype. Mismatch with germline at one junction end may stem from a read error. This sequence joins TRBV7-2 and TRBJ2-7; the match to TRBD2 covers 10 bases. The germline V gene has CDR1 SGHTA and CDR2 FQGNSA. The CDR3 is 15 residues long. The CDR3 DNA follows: TGTGCTAGCAGCTTAGGAAGCGGGGGGGCGTACGAGCAGTACTTC. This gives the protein CASSLGSGGAYEQYF.

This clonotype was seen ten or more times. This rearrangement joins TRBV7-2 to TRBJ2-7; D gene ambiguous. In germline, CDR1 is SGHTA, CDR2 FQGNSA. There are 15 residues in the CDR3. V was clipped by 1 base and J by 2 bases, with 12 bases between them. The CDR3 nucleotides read TGTGCCAGCAGCTTAGAGGGCGGACCAGCCTACGAGCAGTACTTC. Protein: CASSLEGGPAYEQYF.

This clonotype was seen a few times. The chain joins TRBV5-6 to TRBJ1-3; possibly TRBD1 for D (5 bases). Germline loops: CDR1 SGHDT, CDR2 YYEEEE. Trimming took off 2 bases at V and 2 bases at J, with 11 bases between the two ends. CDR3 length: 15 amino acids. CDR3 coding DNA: TGTGCCAGCAGCTTTTCAGGGATGGCTGGAAACACCATATATTTT. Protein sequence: CASSFSGMAGNTIYF.

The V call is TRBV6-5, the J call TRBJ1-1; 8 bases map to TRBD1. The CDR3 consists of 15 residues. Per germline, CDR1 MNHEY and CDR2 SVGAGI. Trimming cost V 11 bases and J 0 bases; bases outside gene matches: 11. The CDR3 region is CACGAGGPMNTEAFF. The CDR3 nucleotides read TGTGCCTGCGGGGCAGGGGGCCCTATGAACACTGAAGCTTTCTTT.

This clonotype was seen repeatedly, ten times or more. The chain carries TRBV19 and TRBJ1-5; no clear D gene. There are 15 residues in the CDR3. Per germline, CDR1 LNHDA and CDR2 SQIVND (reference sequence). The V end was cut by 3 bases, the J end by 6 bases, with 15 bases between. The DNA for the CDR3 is TGTGCCAGTAGTATCGTAGCAGAATGGAGTCAGCCCCAGCATTTT. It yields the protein CASSIVAEWSQPQHF. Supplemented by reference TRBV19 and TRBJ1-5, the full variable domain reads DGGITQSPKYLFRKEGQNVTLSCEQNLNHDAMYWYRQDPGQGLRLIYYSQIVNDFQKGDIAEGYSVSREKKESFPLTVTSAQKNPTAFYLCASSIVAEWSQPQHFGDGTRLSIL.

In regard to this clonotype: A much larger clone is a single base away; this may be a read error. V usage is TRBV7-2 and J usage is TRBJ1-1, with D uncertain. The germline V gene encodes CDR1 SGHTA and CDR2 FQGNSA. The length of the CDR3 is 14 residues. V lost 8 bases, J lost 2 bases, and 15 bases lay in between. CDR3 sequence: CASGYGPSNTEAFF. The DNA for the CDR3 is TGTGCCAGCGGCTATGGACCGAGCAACACTGAAGCTTTCTTT. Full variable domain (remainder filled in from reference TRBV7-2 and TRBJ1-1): GAGVSQSPSNKVTEKGKDVELRCDPISGHTALYWYRQSLGQGLEFLIYFQGNSAPDKSGLPSDRFSAERTGGSVSTLTIQRTQQEDSAVYLCASGYGPSNTEAFFGQGTRLTVV.

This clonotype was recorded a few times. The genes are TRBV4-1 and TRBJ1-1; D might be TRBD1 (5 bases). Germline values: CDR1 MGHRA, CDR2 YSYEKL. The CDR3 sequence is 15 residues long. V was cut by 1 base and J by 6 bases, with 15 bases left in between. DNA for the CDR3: TGCGCCAGCAGCCAAGGCCGGGACCGCCGCGCTGAAGCTTTCTTT. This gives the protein CASSQGRDRRAEAFF.

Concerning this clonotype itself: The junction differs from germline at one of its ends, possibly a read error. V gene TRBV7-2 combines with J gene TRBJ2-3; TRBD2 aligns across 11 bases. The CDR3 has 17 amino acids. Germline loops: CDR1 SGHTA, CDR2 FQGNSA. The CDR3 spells CASSFSGRARSTDTQYF. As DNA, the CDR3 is TGCGCCAGCAGCTTTAGCGGGAGGGCTAGGAGCACAGATACGCAGTATTTT.

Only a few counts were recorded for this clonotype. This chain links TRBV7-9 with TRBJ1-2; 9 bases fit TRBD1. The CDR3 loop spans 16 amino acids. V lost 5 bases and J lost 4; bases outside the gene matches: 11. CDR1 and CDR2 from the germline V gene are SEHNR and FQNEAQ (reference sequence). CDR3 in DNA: TGTGCCAGCAGCCCGGGGGGCAGGGACAGGGTCTATGGCTACACCTTC. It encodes CASSPGGRDRVYGYTF.

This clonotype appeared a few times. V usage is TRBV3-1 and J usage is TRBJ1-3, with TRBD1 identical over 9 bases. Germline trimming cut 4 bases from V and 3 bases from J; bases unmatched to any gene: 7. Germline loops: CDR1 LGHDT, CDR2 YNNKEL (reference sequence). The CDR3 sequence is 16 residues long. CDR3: CASSRLTGGYGNTIYF. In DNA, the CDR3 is TGTGCCAGCAGCCGCCTCACAGGGGGCTATGGAAACACCATATATTTT.

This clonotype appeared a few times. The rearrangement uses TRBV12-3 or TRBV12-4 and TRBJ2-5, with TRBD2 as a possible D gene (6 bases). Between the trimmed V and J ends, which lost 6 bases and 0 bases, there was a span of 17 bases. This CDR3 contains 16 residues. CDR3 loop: CASSHALARYQETQYF. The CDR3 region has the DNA TGTGCCAGCAGCCACGCACTAGCAAGATACCAAGAGACCCAGTACTTC.

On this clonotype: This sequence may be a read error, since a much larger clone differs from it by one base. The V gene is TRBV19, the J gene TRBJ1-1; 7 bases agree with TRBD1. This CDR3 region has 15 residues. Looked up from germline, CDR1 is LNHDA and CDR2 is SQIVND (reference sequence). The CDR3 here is CASSPSRGGDTEASF. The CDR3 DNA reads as TGTGCCAGTAGTCCGAGCAGGGGGGGAGACACTGAAGCTTCCTTT.

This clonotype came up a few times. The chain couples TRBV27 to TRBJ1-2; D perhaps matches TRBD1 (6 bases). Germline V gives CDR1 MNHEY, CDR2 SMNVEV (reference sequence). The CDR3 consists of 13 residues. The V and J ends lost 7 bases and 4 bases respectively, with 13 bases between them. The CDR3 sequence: CASMAGAIYGYTF. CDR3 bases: TGTGCCAGCATGGCAGGGGCCATCTATGGCTACACCTTC.

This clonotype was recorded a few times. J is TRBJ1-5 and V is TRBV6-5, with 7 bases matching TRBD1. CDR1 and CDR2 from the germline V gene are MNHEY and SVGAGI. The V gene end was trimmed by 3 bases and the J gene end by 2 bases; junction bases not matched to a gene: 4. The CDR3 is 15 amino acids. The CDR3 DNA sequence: TGTGCCAGCAGTTATGACAGGGCTGGCAATCAGCCCCAGCATTTT. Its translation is CASSYDRAGNQPQHF.

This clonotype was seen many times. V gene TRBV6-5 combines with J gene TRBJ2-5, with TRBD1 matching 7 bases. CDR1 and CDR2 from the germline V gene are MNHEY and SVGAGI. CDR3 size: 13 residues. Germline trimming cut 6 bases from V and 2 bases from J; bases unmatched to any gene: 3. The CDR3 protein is CASRTGSQETQYF. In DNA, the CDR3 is TGTGCCAGCAGGACAGGGTCGCAAGAGACCCAGTACTTC.

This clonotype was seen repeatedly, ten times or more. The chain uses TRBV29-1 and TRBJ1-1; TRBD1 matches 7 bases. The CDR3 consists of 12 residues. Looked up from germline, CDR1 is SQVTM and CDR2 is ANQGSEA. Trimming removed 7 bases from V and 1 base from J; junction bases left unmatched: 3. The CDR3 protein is CSGGQRNTEAFF. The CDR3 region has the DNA TGCAGCGGGGGACAGAGGAACACTGAAGCTTTCTTT.

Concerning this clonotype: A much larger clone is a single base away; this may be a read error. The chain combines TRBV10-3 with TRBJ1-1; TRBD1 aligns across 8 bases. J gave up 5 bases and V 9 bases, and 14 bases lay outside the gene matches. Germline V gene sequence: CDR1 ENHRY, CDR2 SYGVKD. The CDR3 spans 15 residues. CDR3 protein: CAISLSNRGSTEAFF. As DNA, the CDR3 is TGTGCCATAAGCCTATCAAACAGGGGGTCAACTGAAGCTTTCTTT.